In this sample, the clone carrying this T cell receptor beta chain turned up once. What it binds is not known. The sample is drawn from a study of T cell responses to AZD1222 COVID-19 vaccine. Whole-study context: Investigators merged groups given second doses at roughly 4 or roughly 12 weeks. Study-wide results and limits: Clonal diversity may have been underestimated in mostly white British donors. Just six people given AZD1222 tested seropositive at baseline.

Generated by immunoSEQ multiplex PCR, the TCRdb table keeps only in-frame clones and is missing some. The repertoire holds 90,000 to 150,000 clones, approximately 83% seen once, with more than 7.5% in the top ten. This specimen consisted of peripheral blood, obtained on day 0 of AZD1222 vaccination. This TCR came from an adult in good health.

The DNA for the CDR3 is TGTGCCAGCTCACCACCGTCACAGCCGGACTATGGCTACACCTTC. It yields the protein CASSPPSQPDYGYTF. The rearrangement joins TRBV18 to TRBJ1-2; no reliable D call. The CDR3 has 15 amino acids. Trimming took off 0 bases at V and 3 bases at J, with 11 bases between the two ends. CDR1 is KGHSH and CDR2 is LQKENI in the germline V gene.